The next 3 T cell receptor beta chains were all read from a single sample in a study of OX40 agonist ivuxolimab in advanced cancers. Only in-frame clones appear in the TCRdb table, and some are missing; sequencing was by immunoSEQ multiplex PCR. In the table there are fewer than 40,000 clones, approximately 90% of which are singletons. The sequenced sample was CD4+ or CD8+ T cells sorted from blood, obtained in a trial of the OX40 agonist ivuxolimab. These receptors all come from an adult with an advanced solid tumor such as melanoma, head and neck, liver or kidney cancer.

The DNA for the CDR3 is TGTGCCAGCAGCTTGGGGGGGTCTCCCCGCGGCAATCAGCCCCAGCATTTT. This gives the protein CASSLGGSPRGNQPQHF. The chain has TRBV5-6 and TRBJ1-5; weak D call: TRBD1 (5 bases). V dropped 0 bases and J dropped 2 bases, with 15 bases sitting between them. Germline V gene lookup returns CDR1 SGHDT and CDR2 YYEEEE. This CDR3 contains 17 residues. Full variable domain (rest looked up from reference TRBV5-6 and TRBJ1-5): DAGVTQSPTHLIKTRGQQVTLRCSPKSGHDTVSWYQQALGQGPQFIFQYYEEEERQRGNFPDRFSGHQFPNYSSELNVNALLLGDSALYLCASSLGGSPRGNQPQHFGDGTRLSIL.

The chain employs TRBV11-3 and TRBJ2-7, with 9 bases lining up with TRBD1. The CDR3 covers 13 residues. Trimming cost V 10 bases and J 0 bases; bases outside gene matches: 4. Germline V CDR1 and CDR2: SGHNT, YENEEA. In DNA form, the CDR3 reads TGTGCCAACTTGACAGGGGGCTCCTACGAGCAGTACTTC. It yields the protein CANLTGGSYEQYF.

The V and J genes are TRBV4-1 and TRBJ2-4; 9 bases are a match to TRBD1. The CDR3 runs 14 residues. J was trimmed by 8 bases and V by 1 base; bases with no gene match: 3. Germline V lookup: CDR1 MGHRA, CDR2 YSYEKL. Here the CDR3 DNA reads TGCGCCAGCAGCCAAGGACAGGGGGTGGACATTCAGTACTTC. Protein product: CASSQGQGVDIQYF.